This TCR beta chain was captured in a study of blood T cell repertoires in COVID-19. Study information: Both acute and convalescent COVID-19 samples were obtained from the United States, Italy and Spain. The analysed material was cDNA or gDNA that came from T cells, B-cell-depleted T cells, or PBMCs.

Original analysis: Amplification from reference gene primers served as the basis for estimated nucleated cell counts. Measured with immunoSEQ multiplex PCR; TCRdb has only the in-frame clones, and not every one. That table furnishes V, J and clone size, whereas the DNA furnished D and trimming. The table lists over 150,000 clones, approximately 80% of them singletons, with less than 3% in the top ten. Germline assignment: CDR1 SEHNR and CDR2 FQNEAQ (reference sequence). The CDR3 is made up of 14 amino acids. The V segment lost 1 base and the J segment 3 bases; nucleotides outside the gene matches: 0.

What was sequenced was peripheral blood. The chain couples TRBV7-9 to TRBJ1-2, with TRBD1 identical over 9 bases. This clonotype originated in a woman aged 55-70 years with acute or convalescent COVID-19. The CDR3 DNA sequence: TGTGCCAGCAGCTTAGGACAGGGGGACTATGGCTACACCTTC. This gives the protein CASSLGQGDYGYTF.